The rows below give T cell receptor beta chains drawn from one sample of a study of persistence of HIV-infected CD4 T cells. Sequencing used immunoSEQ multiplex PCR; TCRdb keeps in-frame clones, though not all of them. The table includes more than 30,000 clones, roughly four fifths detected once. The antigens these receptors bind are not known. Sequences were derived from CD4+ T cells sorted from PBMCs after approximately 19-hour stimulation, sampled from a patient who received antiretroviral therapy. Every receptor here comes from an adult woman with HIV who was CMV-seropositive. Both conserved end residues are part of each CDR3. The D gene is left open where the match is weak. Where a row states a size, it is once, few, many or the class of an expanded clone; other rows omit it.

v_gene	abundance	j_gene	d_gene	CDR3aa	CDR3nt
TRBV5-5	medium-sized	TRBJ1-2	TRBD1	CASSLGRDRGMVGYTF	TGTGCCAGCAGCTTGGGGCGGGACAGGGGTATGGTAGGCTACACCTTC
TRBV10-3	.	TRBJ1-6	.	CAIRSRSTSPLHF	TGTGCCATCAGGTCCCGGTCCACTTCACCCCTCCACTTT
TRBV5-1	.	TRBJ2-7	.	CASSPSGASYEQYF	TGCGCCAGCAGCCCCTCCGGCGCCTCCTACGAGCAGTACTTC
TRBV18	.	TRBJ1-1	.	CASSRDWNTEAFF	TGTGCCAGCTCACGGGACTGGAACACTGAAGCTTTCTTT
TRBV5-5	once	TRBJ2-5	.	CASSFGQKETQYF	TGTGCCAGCAGCTTCGGACAGAAAGAGACCCAGTACTTC
TRBV4-2	.	TRBJ2-1	.	CASSPIGQIYNEQFF	TGTGCCAGCAGCCCCATCGGACAGATCTACAATGAGCAGTTCTTC
TRBV7-6	.	TRBJ2-3	TRBD2	CASSPGGLTPQYF	TGTGCCAGCAGCCCGGGAGGGCTGACGCCGCAGTATTTT
TRBV3-1/TRBV3-2	.	TRBJ1-3	.	CASSQDVRFRAGNTIYF	TGTGCCAGCAGCCAAGACGTGAGGTTCCGTGCTGGAAACACCATATATTTT
TRBV20-1	.	TRBJ1-5	TRBD1	CSASSFGQGMGNQPQHF	TGCAGTGCTAGTAGCTTTGGACAGGGGATGGGTAATCAGCCCCAGCATTTT
TRBV5-1	.	TRBJ1-1	TRBD1	CASSGPGGVTEAFF	TGCGCCAGCAGCGGGCCAGGGGGTGTGACTGAAGCTTTCTTT
TRBV18	.	TRBJ2-6	.	CASSLGQAGANVLTF	TGTGCCAGCTCACTAGGCCAGGCTGGGGCCAACGTCCTGACTTTC
TRBV19	.	TRBJ1-5	TRBD1	CASSIRQGEQPQHF	TGTGCCAGTAGTATTAGGCAGGGGGAGCAGCCCCAGCATTTT
TRBV11-3	.	TRBJ1-3	.	CASSSDSRSGNTIYF	TGTGCCAGCAGCTCGGACTCCCGCTCTGGAAACACCATATATTTT
TRBV5-1	.	TRBJ2-1	.	CASSSDLRGEQFF	TGCGCCAGCAGCTCCGACCTTAGGGGGGAGCAGTTCTTC
TRBV3-1/TRBV3-2	.	TRBJ2-1	TRBD1	CASSPGQGGLNEQFF	TGTGCCAGCAGCCCGGGACAGGGGGGGTTGAATGAGCAGTTCTTC
TRBV7-8	.	TRBJ1-6	.	CASSPTPGYPNSPLHF	TGTGCCAGCAGCCCTACCCCCGGATACCCTAATTCACCCCTCCACTTT
TRBV3-1/TRBV3-2	.	TRBJ1-4	.	CASSQGGWGAEKLFF	TGTGCCAGCAGCCAAGGAGGTTGGGGGGCGGAAAAACTGTTTTTT
TRBV3-1/TRBV3-2	few	TRBJ1-2	TRBD1	CASSPGTGDYGYTF	TGTGCCAGCAGCCCAGGAACAGGGGACTATGGCTACACCTTC
TRBV10-1	.	TRBJ1-4	TRBD1	CASSEPGQGKEKLFF	TGCGCCAGCAGTGAGCCGGGACAGGGGAAGGAAAAACTGTTTTTT
TRBV7-2	once	TRBJ1-1	.	CASSLDGVNTEAFF	TGTGCCAGCAGCTTAGATGGTGTGAACACTGAAGCTTTCTTT
TRBV6-5	.	TRBJ1-2	.	CASSYSWGPNYGYTF	TGTGCCAGCAGTTACTCCTGGGGGCCTAACTATGGCTACACCTTC
TRBV11-3	.	TRBJ1-1	.	CASSRGSKSTEAFF	TGTGCCAGCAGCAGGGGCTCAAAAAGCACTGAAGCTTTCTTT
TRBV18	.	TRBJ1-1	TRBD1	CASSPIPEGQVNTEAFF	TGTGCCAGCTCACCTATCCCGGAAGGACAGGTGAACACTGAAGCTTTCTTT
TRBV30	.	TRBJ2-1	.	CAWSVTVGEQFF	TGTGCCTGGAGTGTGACAGTGGGTGAGCAGTTCTTC
TRBV5-1	few	TRBJ2-7	TRBD1	CASSSGTEGGEQYF	TGCGCCAGCAGCTCCGGGACAGAAGGAGGCGAGCAGTACTTC
TRBV2	.	TRBJ1-2	.	CASIRAGGKGYTF	TGTGCCAGCATCAGAGCCGGGGGTAAGGGCTACACCTTC
TRBV24-1	.	TRBJ2-7	.	CATSDPNTYEQYF	TGTGCCACCAGTGATCCTAATACTTACGAGCAGTACTTC
TRBV9	.	TRBJ2-5	.	CASSPISGPQETQYF	TGTGCCAGCAGTCCTATTAGCGGTCCTCAAGAGACCCAGTACTTC
TRBV28	.	TRBJ1-6	.	CASSFNRVSGTLHF	TGTGCCAGCAGCTTCAACAGGGTTTCAGGGACCCTCCACTTT